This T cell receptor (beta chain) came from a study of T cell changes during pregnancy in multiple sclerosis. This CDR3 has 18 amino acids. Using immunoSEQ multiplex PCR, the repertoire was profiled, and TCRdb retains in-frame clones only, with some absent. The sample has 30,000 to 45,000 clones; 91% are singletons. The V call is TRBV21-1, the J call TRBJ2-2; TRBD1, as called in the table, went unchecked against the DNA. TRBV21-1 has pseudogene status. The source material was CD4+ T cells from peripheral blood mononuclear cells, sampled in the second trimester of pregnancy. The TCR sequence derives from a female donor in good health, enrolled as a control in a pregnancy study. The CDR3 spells CASSTYWTARVRTGELFF. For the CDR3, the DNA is TGTGCCAGCAGCACGTACTGGACGGCCAGGGTACGCACCGGGGAGCTGTTTTTT.